This TCR beta chain was sequenced for a study of blood T cell repertoires in COVID-19. Study details: From the United States, Italy and Spain came samples of acute and convalescent COVID-19. In each case, the material was cDNA or gDNA derived from T cells, B-cell-depleted T cells, or PBMCs.

Measured with immunoSEQ multiplex PCR; TCRdb has only the in-frame clones, and not every one. In the table there are 70,000 to 85,000 clones, approximately 81% of which are singletons. Looked up from germline, CDR1 is WSHSY and CDR2 is SAAADI. J lost 10 bases, V lost 4 bases, and 14 bases had no gene match. This CDR3 has 15 amino acids. The receptor was isolated from a woman of 80 years or more with acute or convalescent COVID-19. The sequencing sample was made of peripheral blood. This chain uses TRBV10-2 with TRBJ2-3, with TRBD1 identical over 7 bases. The CDR3 DNA reads TGCGCCAGCAGTGTAGAGACAGGGACATCCAAAGCGCAGTATTTT. Encoded protein: CASSVETGTSKAQYF.